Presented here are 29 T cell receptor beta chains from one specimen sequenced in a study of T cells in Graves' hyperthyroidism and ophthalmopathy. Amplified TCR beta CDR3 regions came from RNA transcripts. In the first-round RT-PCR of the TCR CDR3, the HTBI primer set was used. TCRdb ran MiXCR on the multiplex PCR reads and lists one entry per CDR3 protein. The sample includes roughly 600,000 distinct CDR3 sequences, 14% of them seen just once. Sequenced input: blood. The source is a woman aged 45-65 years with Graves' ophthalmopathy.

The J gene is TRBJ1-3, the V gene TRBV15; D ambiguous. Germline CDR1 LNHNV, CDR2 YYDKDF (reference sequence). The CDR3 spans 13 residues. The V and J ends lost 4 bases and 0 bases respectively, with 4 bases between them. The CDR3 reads CATSMHSGNTIYF. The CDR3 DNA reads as TGTGCCACCAGCATGCACTCTGGAAACACCATATATTTT.

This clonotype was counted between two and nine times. In DNA, the CDR3 is TGTGCCAGTAGTATGGCGGGATTAGCCTACGAGCAGTACTTC. Translated, it gives CASSMAGLAYEQYF. V usage is TRBV19 and J usage is TRBJ2-7, with D maybe TRBD2 (6 bases). Trimming stripped 3 bases from V and 2 bases from J, with 11 bases between. CDR1 is LNHDA and CDR2 is SQIVND in the germline V gene (reference sequence). The CDR3 sequence is 14 residues long.

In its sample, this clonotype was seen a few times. The CDR3 coding sequence is TGCAGTGCCAGTACTAGCGTATACGAGCAGTACTTC. The encoded protein is CSASTSVYEQYF. The J gene is TRBJ2-7, the V gene TRBV20-1, with 7 nucleotides matching TRBD2. This CDR3 has 12 amino acids. Germline V lookup: CDR1 DFQATT, CDR2 SNEGSKA (reference sequence). Trimming removed 6 bases from V and 4 bases from J; junction bases left unmatched: 6.

This chain's CDR3 is CASSLGDSQETQFF. The CDR3, as DNA: TGTGCCAGCAGCTTGGGGGACAGCCAAGAGACCCAGTTCTTC. The rearrangement uses TRBV11-1 and TRBJ2-5, with 7 bases fitting TRBD1. The J call is in doubt because the DNA end fits TRBJ2-1 better. Germline V gene data show CDR1 as SGHAT and CDR2 as FQDESV (reference sequence). The CDR3 is 14 amino acids.

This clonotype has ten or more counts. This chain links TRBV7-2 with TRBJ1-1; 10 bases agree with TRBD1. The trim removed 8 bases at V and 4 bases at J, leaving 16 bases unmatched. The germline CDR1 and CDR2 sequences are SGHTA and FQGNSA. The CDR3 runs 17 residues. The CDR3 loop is CASLLGPGQGLSTEAFF. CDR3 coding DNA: TGTGCCAGCCTACTAGGACCGGGACAGGGGTTGAGCACTGAAGCTTTCTTT.

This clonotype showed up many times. The CDR3 is CASSPPPLLAGGPGTDTQYF. CDR3 bases: TGTGCCAGCAGTCCCCCCCCGCTGCTAGCGGGAGGGCCAGGCACAGATACGCAGTATTTT. The gene calls are TRBV12-3 or TRBV12-4 and TRBJ2-3, with TRBD2 matching over 12 bases. This CDR3 is 20 amino acids long. Trimming at V came to 5 bases and at J to 1 base, leaving 16 bases not matched to a gene.

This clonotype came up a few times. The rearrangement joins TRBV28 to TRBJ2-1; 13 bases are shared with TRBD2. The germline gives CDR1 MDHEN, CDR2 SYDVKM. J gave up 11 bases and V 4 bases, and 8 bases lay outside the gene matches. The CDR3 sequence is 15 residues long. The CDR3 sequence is CASSWGLAGPPQQFF. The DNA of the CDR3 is TGTGCCAGCAGTTGGGGACTAGCGGGACCCCCCCAGCAGTTCTTC.

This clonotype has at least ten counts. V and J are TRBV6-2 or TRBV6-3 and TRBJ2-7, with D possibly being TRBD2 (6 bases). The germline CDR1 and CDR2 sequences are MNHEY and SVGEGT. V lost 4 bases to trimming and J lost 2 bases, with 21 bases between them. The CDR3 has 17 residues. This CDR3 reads CASSSTGGQFSPYEQYF. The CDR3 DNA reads TGTGCCAGCAGTTCCACCGGAGGGCAGTTCAGCCCCTACGAGCAGTACTTC.

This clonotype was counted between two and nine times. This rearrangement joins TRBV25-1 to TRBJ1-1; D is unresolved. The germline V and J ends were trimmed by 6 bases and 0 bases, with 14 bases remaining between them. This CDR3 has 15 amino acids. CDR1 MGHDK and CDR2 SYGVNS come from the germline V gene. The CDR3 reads CASSARGVLNTEAFF. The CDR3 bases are TGTGCCAGCAGCGCGCGTGGGGTGCTGAACACTGAAGCTTTCTTT.

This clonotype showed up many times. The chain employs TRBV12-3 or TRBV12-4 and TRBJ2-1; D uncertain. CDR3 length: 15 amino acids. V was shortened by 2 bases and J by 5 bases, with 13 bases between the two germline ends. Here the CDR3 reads CASSLLDYRDNEQFF. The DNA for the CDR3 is TGTGCCAGCAGTTTATTAGATTATCGAGACAATGAGCAGTTCTTC.

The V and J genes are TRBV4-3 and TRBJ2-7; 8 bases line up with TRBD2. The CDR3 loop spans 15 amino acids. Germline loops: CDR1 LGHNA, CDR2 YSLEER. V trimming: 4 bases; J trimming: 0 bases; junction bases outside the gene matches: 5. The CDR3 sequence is CASSRGGQGSYEQYF. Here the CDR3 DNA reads TGCGCCAGCAGCCGCGGGGGGCAGGGCTCCTACGAGCAGTACTTC.

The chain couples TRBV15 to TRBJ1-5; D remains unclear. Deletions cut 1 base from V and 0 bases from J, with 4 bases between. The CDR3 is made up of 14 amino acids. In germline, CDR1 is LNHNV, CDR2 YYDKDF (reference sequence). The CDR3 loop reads CATSRGHSNQPQHF. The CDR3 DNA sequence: TGTGCCACCAGCAGAGGTCATAGCAATCAGCCCCAGCATTTT.

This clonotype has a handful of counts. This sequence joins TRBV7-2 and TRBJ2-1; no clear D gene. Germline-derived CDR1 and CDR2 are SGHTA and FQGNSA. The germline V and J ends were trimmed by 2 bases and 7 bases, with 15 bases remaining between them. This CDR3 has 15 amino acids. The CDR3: CASSLRGQRLNEQFF. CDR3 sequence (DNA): TGTGCCAGCAGCTTACGCGGCCAGAGGTTGAATGAGCAGTTCTTC.

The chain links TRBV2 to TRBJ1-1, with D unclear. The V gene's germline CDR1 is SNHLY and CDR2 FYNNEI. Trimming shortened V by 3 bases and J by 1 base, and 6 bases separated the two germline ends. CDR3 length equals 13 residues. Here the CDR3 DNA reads TGTGCCAGCAGTGAGCTGGAGAACACTGAAGCTTTCTTT. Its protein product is CASSELENTEAFF.

For the CDR3, the DNA is TGTGCCAGCCAGTTCTCCGGGAGCCTACATCAGCCCCAGCATTTT. The encoded protein is CASQFSGSLHQPQHF. The V and J genes are TRBV2 and TRBJ1-5, with D unresolved. V lost 8 bases to trimming and J lost 5 bases, with 19 bases between them. The CDR3 totals 15 residues. From germline, CDR1 is SNHLY and CDR2 FYNNEI. Full variable domain (missing parts from reference TRBV2 and TRBJ1-5): EPEVTQTPSHQVTQMGQEVILRCVPISNHLYFYWYRQILGQKVEFLVSFYNNEISEKSEIFDDQFSVERPDGSNFTLKIRSTKLEDSAMYFCASQFSGSLHQPQHFGDGTRLSIL.

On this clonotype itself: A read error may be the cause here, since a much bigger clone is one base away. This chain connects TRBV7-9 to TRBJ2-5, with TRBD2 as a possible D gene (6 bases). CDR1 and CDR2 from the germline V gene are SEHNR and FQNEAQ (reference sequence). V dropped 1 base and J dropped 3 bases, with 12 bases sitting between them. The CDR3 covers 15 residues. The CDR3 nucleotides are TGTGCCAGCAGCTTAGGTTTTAGCGGCAAAGAGACCCAGTACTTC. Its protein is CASSLGFSGKETQYF. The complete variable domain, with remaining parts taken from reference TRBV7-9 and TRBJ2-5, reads DTGVSQNPRHKITKRGQNVTFRCDPISEHNRLYWYRQTLGQGPEFLTYFQNEAQLEKSRLLSDRFSAERPKGSFSTLEIQRTEQGDSAMYLCASSLGFSGKETQYFGPGTRLLVL.

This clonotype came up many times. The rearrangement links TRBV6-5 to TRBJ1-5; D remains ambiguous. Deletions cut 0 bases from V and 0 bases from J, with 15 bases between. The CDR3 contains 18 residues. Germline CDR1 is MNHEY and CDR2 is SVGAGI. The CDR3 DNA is TGTGCCAGCAGTTACTCGCGCTTCGGGCAGAATAGCAATCAGCCCCAGCATTTT. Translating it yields CASSYSRFGQNSNQPQHF.

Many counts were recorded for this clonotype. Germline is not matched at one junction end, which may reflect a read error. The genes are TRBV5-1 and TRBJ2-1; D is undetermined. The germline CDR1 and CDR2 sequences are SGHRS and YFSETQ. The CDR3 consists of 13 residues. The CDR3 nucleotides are TGCGCCAGCAGCCGCCGATCCTTCAATGAGCAGTTCTTC. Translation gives CASSRRSFNEQFF.

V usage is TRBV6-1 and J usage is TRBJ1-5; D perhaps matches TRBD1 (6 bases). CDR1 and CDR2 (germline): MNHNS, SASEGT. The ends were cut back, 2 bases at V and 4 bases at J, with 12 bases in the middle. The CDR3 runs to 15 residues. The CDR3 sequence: CASSETGITNQPQHF. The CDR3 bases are TGTGCCAGCAGTGAAACAGGGATAACTAATCAGCCCCAGCATTTT.

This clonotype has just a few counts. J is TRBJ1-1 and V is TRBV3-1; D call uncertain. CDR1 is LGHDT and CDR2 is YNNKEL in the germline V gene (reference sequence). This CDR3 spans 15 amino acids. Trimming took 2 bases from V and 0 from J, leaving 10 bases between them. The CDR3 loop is CASSQLRTMNTEAFF. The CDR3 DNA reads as TGTGCCAGCAGCCAACTAAGAACCATGAACACTGAAGCTTTCTTT.

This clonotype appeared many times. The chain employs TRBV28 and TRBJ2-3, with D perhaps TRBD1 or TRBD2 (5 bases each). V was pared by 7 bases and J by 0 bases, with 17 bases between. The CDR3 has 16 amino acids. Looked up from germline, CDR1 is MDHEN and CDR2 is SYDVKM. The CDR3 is CASTALGDPSTDTQYF. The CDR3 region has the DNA TGTGCCAGCACCGCTTTGGGGGACCCTAGCACAGATACGCAGTATTTT.

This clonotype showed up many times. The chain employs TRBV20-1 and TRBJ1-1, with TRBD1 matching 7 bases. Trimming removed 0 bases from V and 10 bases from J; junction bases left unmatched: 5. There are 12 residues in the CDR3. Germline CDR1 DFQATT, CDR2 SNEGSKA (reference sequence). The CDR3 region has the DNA TGCAGTGCTAGAGATACGACAGGGAGAGCTTTCTTT. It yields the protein CSARDTTGRAFF.

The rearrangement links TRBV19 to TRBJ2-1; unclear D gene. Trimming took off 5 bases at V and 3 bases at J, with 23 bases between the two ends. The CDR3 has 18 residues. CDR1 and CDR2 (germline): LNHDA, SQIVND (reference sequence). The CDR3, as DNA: TGTGCCAGTAGTGGGCCCATAGTCCGGCAGACCTTCTACAATGAGCAGTTCTTC. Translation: CASSGPIVRQTFYNEQFF.

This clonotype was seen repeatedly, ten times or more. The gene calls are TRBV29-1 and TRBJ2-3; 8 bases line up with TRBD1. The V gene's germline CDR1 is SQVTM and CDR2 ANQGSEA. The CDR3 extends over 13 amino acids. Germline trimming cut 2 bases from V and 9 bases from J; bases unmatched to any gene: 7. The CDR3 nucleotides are TGCAGCGTTGAACCTGGGAGACAGGGGACGCAGTATTTT. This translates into CSVEPGRQGTQYF.

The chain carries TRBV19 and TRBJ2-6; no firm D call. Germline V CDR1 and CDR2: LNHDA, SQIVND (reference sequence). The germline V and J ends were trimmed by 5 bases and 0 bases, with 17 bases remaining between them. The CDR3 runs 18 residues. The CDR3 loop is CASSGSLTMSSGANVLTF. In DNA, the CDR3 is TGTGCCAGTAGTGGGTCCCTAACCATGAGCTCTGGGGCCAACGTCCTGACTTTC.

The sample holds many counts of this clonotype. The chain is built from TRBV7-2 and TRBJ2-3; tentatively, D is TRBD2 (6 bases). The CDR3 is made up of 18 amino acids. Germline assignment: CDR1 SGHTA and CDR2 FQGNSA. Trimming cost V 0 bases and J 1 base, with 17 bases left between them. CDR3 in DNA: TGTGCCAGCAGCTTAGCCCTTGATTTACTAGCAGGCACAGATACGCAGTATTTT. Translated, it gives CASSLALDLLAGTDTQYF.

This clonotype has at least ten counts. This CDR3 reads CASSPGQDGTDTQYF. Here the CDR3 DNA reads TGCGCCAGCAGCCCGGGACAGGATGGTACAGATACGCAGTATTTT. The chain combines TRBV5-1 with TRBJ2-3; 8 bases are a match to TRBD1. V lost 4 bases to trimming and J lost 3 bases; unmatched junction nucleotides: 7. From germline, CDR1 is SGHRS and CDR2 YFSETQ. CDR3 length: 15 amino acids.

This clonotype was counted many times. CDR3 in DNA: TGTGCCAGCAGCTCAAGGAGGTCGGATACGCAGTATTTT. Translated: CASSSRRSDTQYF. The genes are TRBV11-2 and TRBJ2-3; D might be TRBD2 (5 bases). The germline CDR1 and CDR2 sequences are SGHAT and FQNNGV. This CDR3 is built from 13 residues. Trimming pared 4 bases from V and 6 bases from J, leaving 11 bases between.

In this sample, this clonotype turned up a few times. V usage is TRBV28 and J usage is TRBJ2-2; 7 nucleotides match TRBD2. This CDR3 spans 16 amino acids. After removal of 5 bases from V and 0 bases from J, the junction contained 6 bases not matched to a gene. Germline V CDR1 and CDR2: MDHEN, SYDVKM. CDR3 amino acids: CASSGTTPANTGELFF. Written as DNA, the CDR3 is TGTGCCAGCAGTGGGACTACACCCGCGAACACCGGGGAGCTGTTTTTT.